What follows are 21 T cell receptor beta chains derived from one specimen sequenced in a study of T cell repertoires in cytomegalovirus infection. TCRdb fed the reads into MiXCR, producing one record per CDR3 protein. The data hold hundreds of thousands of distinct CDR3 sequences, with approximately 31% observed a single time. These TCRs are of unknown antigen specificity. This material consisted of cultured CD8+ T cells from PBMCs, taken from culture after CMV antigen stimulation. The receptors come from a human donor in good health (CMV status not recorded). Some clones in this sample may be carry-over from other donors' samples.

The V and J genes are TRBV5-4 and TRBJ2-1; perhaps TRBD1 as D (6 bases). The CDR3 length is 15 residues. V shed 4 bases and J shed 7 bases, with 18 bases lying between them. CDR1 is SGHNT, CDR2 YYREEE, per germline (reference sequence). In DNA, the CDR3 is TGTGCCAGCAGCCTGGACAGTGGACCGGGAAATGAGCAGTTCTTC. The encoded protein is CASSLDSGPGNEQFF. Together with reference TRBV5-4 and TRBJ2-1, the CDR3 gives the full variable domain: ETGVTQSPTHLIKTRGQQVTLRCSSQSGHNTVSWYQQALGQGPQFIFQYYREEENGRGNFPPRFSGLQFPNYSSELNVNALELDDSALYLCASSLDSGPGNEQFFGPGTRLTVL.

This clonotype was seen only a few times. V is TRBV9 and J is TRBJ2-1, with 10 bases that match TRBD2. V gave up 0 bases and J gave up 7 bases; unmatched junction bases: 7. This CDR3 is built from 16 residues. CDR1 and CDR2 (germline): SGDLS, YYNGEE. The DNA of the CDR3 is TGTGCCAGCAGCGTAGGCTCTAGCGGGGGTCGGAATGAGCAGTTCTTC. Its translation is CASSVGSSGGRNEQFF.

The rearrangement links TRBV20-1 to TRBJ1-2; D perhaps matches TRBD1 (5 bases). The germline V and J ends were trimmed by 6 bases and 5 bases, with 16 bases remaining between them. This CDR3 contains 13 residues. The germline V gene encodes CDR1 DFQATT and CDR2 SNEGSKA (reference sequence). Here the CDR3 reads CSAPKGRDYGYTF. The CDR3 region has the DNA TGCAGTGCCCCTAAGGGCAGGGATTATGGCTACACCTTC.

This clonotype was counted a few times. CDR3 region: CASSFSGTGGDYNEQFF. The CDR3 nucleotides read TGTGCCAGCAGCTTTTCCGGGACAGGGGGAGACTACAATGAGCAGTTCTTC. This rearrangement joins TRBV7-3 to TRBJ2-1, with TRBD1 matching 11 bases. The V gene's germline CDR1 is SGHTA and CDR2 FQGTGA. The CDR3 extends over 17 amino acids. The trim removed 3 bases at V and 3 bases at J, leaving 7 bases unmatched.

As concerns this clonotype: Since a much larger clone is just one base distant, this may be a read error. The genes are TRBV6-2 or TRBV6-3 and TRBJ2-1; D remains ambiguous. Trimming cost V 10 bases and J 6 bases, with 19 bases left between them. The CDR3 length is 14 residues. The germline V gene encodes CDR1 MNHEY and CDR2 SVGEGT. CDR3: CANTTGHEFNEQFF. DNA of the CDR3: TGTGCCAACACAACGGGCCACGAGTTCAATGAGCAGTTCTTC.

Ten or more counts support this clonotype. The CDR3 sequence is CASSQELLRTSHREQYF. The CDR3 DNA reads as TGTGCCAGCAGCCAAGAATTACTAAGGACATCTCACCGCGAGCAGTACTTC. The rearrangement links TRBV3-1 to TRBJ2-7; a weak D match, TRBD1 (5 bases). This CDR3 is 17 amino acids long. Germline loops: CDR1 LGHDT, CDR2 YNNKEL (reference sequence). Deletions cut 0 bases from V and 6 bases from J, with 21 bases between.

V and J are TRBV6-2 or TRBV6-3 and TRBJ2-3; TRBD2 matches at 10 bases. Per the germline V gene, CDR1 is MNHEY and CDR2 is SVGEGT. Trimming removed 6 bases from V and 2 bases from J; junction bases left unmatched: 5. The CDR3 runs to 15 residues. CDR3 bases: TGTGCCAGCAGAGATAGCGGGGGGACCACAGATACGCAGTATTTT. Its protein product is CASRDSGGTTDTQYF.

This sequence joins TRBV29-1 and TRBJ1-2; D is uncertain. Germline assignment: CDR1 SQVTM and CDR2 ANQGSEA. The CDR3 extends over 13 amino acids. Trimming took 2 bases from V and 3 from J, leaving 10 bases between them. Here the CDR3 reads CSVELETDYGYTF. The CDR3 DNA sequence: TGCAGCGTTGAACTGGAGACGGACTATGGCTACACCTTC.

This clonotype was seen a few times. The CDR3 is CASRGSPSNYGYTF. CDR3 nucleotide sequence: TGCGCCAGCAGGGGCAGCCCGTCTAACTATGGCTACACCTTC. This rearrangement joins TRBV5-1 to TRBJ1-2; D gene uncertain. CDR3 size: 14 residues. With 5 bases removed from V and 0 bases from J, the gap between germline ends came to 11 bases. Germline loops: CDR1 SGHRS, CDR2 YFSETQ. Full variable domain (remainder filled in from reference TRBV5-1 and TRBJ1-2): KAGVTQTPRYLIKTRGQQVTLSCSPISGHRSVSWYQQTPGQGLQFLFEYFSETQRNKGNFPGRFSGRQFSNSRSEMNVSTLELGDSALYLCASRGSPSNYGYTFGSGTRLTVV.

This clonotype turned up a few times. CDR3 bases: TGTGCCAGCAGTTACTCGACGTCAGCTAATGAAAAACTGTTTTTT. This encodes CASSYSTSANEKLFF. The chain recombines TRBV6-2 or TRBV6-3 with TRBJ1-4; D is undetermined. The V end lost 0 bases, the J end lost 3 bases, and 8 bases lay between the germline ends. Germline lookup yields CDR1 MNHEY and CDR2 SVGEGT. The CDR3 extends over 15 amino acids.

This clonotype has only a few counts. CDR3 bases: TGTGCTAGTGGAACGGACAACACCGGGGAGCTGTTTTTT. It encodes CASGTDNTGELFF. The chain recombines TRBV12-5 with TRBJ2-2; D not resolved. The V gene's germline CDR1 is LGHNT and CDR2 FRNRAP. V was shortened by 6 bases and J by 2 bases, with 7 bases between the two germline ends. The CDR3 has 13 amino acids.

This chain connects TRBV7-6 to TRBJ1-5, with D unresolved. This CDR3 has 17 residues. Germline values: CDR1 SGHVS, CDR2 FNYEAQ. Between the trimmed V and J ends, which lost 1 base and 2 bases, there was a span of 15 bases. CDR3 protein: CASSLGLAGTGNQPQHF. CDR3 coding DNA: TGTGCCAGCAGCTTAGGGCTGGCGGGAACGGGCAATCAGCCCCAGCATTTT.

The rearrangement links TRBV4-2 to TRBJ2-1, with 9 bases aligning to TRBD2. Per germline, CDR1 LGHNA and CDR2 YNFKEQ. The CDR3 contains 16 residues. Trimming removed 0 bases from V and 4 bases from J; junction bases left unmatched: 4. This CDR3 reads CASSQDKTSGYNEQFF. The CDR3 bases are TGTGCCAGCAGCCAAGATAAGACTAGCGGATACAATGAGCAGTTCTTC.

Worth noting for this clonotype: One junction end does not reproduce the germline sequence, and a read error may be involved. This chain uses TRBV7-2 with TRBJ2-1, with 11 bases identical to TRBD2. The CDR3 spans 15 residues. Germline V gives CDR1 SGHTA, CDR2 FQGNSA. The CDR3 sequence: CPSSLAGGPFDEQFF. The CDR3 DNA reads as TGTCCCAGCAGCTTAGCGGGGGGGCCTTTCGATGAGCAGTTCTTC.

This clonotype was seen more than once but under ten times. J is TRBJ1-2 and V is TRBV9, with TRBD1 identical over 8 bases. The CDR3 consists of 15 residues. Germline V CDR1 and CDR2: SGDLS, YYNGEE. V lost 4 bases, J lost 4 bases, and 9 bases stayed unmatched. CDR3 amino acids: CASSPTATGVYGYTF. The CDR3 coding sequence is TGTGCCAGCAGCCCAACCGCGACAGGGGTCTATGGCTACACCTTC.

For the CDR3, the DNA is TGTGCCAGCAGTTACTCAGCATCCGGGGAGCTGTTTTTT. This encodes CASSYSASGELFF. This chain uses TRBV6-5 with TRBJ2-2, with D unclear. This CDR3 is built from 13 residues. Germline assignment: CDR1 MNHEY and CDR2 SVGAGI. V was pared by 0 bases and J by 6 bases, with 5 bases between.

This clonotype has just one count. The V gene is TRBV6-2 or TRBV6-3, the J gene TRBJ2-1; D is ambiguous. Germline loops: CDR1 MNHEY, CDR2 SVGEGT. The CDR3 has 14 amino acids. V was clipped by 0 bases and J by 8 bases, with 11 bases between them. This CDR3 is CASSYSPRLYEQFF. CDR3 nucleotide sequence: TGTGCCAGCAGTTACTCACCCCGCTTGTATGAGCAGTTCTTC.

V usage is TRBV4-3 and J usage is TRBJ2-1; TRBD2 matches at 11 bases. V gave up 0 bases and J gave up 2 bases; unmatched junction bases: 6. The germline CDR1 and CDR2 sequences are LGHNA and YSLEER. The CDR3 extends over 18 amino acids. CDR3 in amino acids: CASSQDPFSGGAYNEQFF. CDR3 bases: TGCGCCAGCAGCCAAGATCCCTTTAGCGGGGGGGCCTACAATGAGCAGTTCTTC.

This clonotype was seen ten or more times. This sequence joins TRBV7-2 and TRBJ1-3; D is unclear. With 2 bases removed from V and 4 bases from J, the gap between germline ends came to 9 bases. CDR1 is SGHTA, CDR2 FQGNSA, per germline. There are 14 residues in the CDR3. The CDR3 DNA reads as TGTGCCAGCAGCTTATGGGATACCGGAAACACCATATATTTT. This codes for CASSLWDTGNTIYF.

Ten or more counts support this clonotype. The chain couples TRBV7-2 to TRBJ2-1; weak D call: TRBD2 (5 bases). V was cut by 4 bases and J by 6 bases, with 16 bases left in between. The CDR3 totals 15 residues. The germline CDR1 and CDR2 sequences are SGHTA and FQGNSA. The CDR3 region is CASSSRAPGLNEQFF. The CDR3 DNA follows: TGTGCCAGCAGCTCCCGGGCCCCAGGACTCAATGAGCAGTTCTTC.

J is TRBJ1-1 and V is TRBV5-4; perhaps TRBD1 as D (6 bases). This CDR3 contains 16 residues. The germline V gene encodes CDR1 SGHNT and CDR2 YYREEE (reference sequence). The ends were cut back, 1 base at V and 4 bases at J, with 17 bases in the middle. This CDR3 is CASSLWDRTEGTEAFF. In nucleotides, the CDR3 is TGTGCCAGCAGCTTGTGGGATAGGACAGAGGGCACTGAAGCTTTCTTT. Together with reference TRBV5-4 and TRBJ1-1, the CDR3 gives the full variable domain: ETGVTQSPTHLIKTRGQQVTLRCSSQSGHNTVSWYQQALGQGPQFIFQYYREEENGRGNFPPRFSGLQFPNYSSELNVNALELDDSALYLCASSLWDRTEGTEAFFGQGTRLTVV.